This T cell receptor beta chain was recorded in a study of T cell responses to AZD1222 COVID-19 vaccine. Findings and caveats of the study: It should be noted that donors were predominantly white British and more often female, and clonal diversity was possibly underestimated.

Sequencing used immunoSEQ multiplex PCR; TCRdb keeps in-frame clones, though not all of them. The table shows more than 90,000 clones, with approximately 89% occurring only once. Concerning this clone itself: Its specificity is unknown.

This sample comprised peripheral blood, obtained 28 days after the second AZD1222 dose. The clonotype comes from an adult who received the AZD1222 COVID-19 vaccine.

The DNA of the CDR3 is TGTGCCTGGAGGGCCGGGACAGGGAACACTGAAGCTTTCTTT. It specifies CAWRAGTGNTEAFF. This chain uses TRBV30 with TRBJ1-1; 8 bases agree with TRBD1. V lost 3 bases, J lost 1 base, and 4 bases stayed unmatched. Germline CDR1 is GTSNPN and CDR2 is SVGIG (reference sequence). The CDR3 contains 14 residues.